Below are 31 T cell receptor beta chains sequenced from a single sample in a study of siplizumab effects on memory and regulatory T cells. Using immunoSEQ multiplex PCR, the repertoire was profiled, and TCRdb retains in-frame clones only, with some absent. The top ten clones hold 0.73% of a sample with 80,000 to 130,000 clones, around 92% of them seen once. The sequenced material came from Tregs sorted from blood. All receptors come from a human donor in good health.

The V and J genes are TRBV10-3 and TRBJ2-1; TRBD2 agrees at 15 bases. Per germline, CDR1 ENHRY and CDR2 SYGVKD. Trimming took 4 bases from V and 6 from J; bases not matched to a gene: 4. The CDR3 covers 16 residues. The CDR3, as DNA: TGTGCCATCAGTGGGACTAGCGGGAGGGCGTTCAATGAGCAGTTCTTC. It codes for CAISGTSGRAFNEQFF.

This rearrangement joins TRBV7-8 to TRBJ2-7, with D unclear. The CDR3 extends over 14 amino acids. Deletions cut 0 bases from V and 2 bases from J, with 8 bases between. Germline-derived CDR1 and CDR2 are SGHVS and FQNEAQ. CDR3 bases: TGTGCCAGCAGCTTAGCGAGGCAGACCTACGAGCAGTACTTC. This sequence encodes CASSLARQTYEQYF.

The rearrangement links TRBV4-2 to TRBJ2-7; no clear D. The CDR3 runs 13 residues. Germline values: CDR1 LGHNA, CDR2 YNFKEQ. V lost 0 bases and J 0 bases, leaving 3 bases between the germline ends. CDR3 in DNA: TGTGCCAGCAGCCAAGACTTCTCCTACGAGCAGTACTTC. This sequence encodes CASSQDFSYEQYF.

CDR3 sequence (DNA): TGTGCCAGTAGTAAAGGACAGGGACGCGGTCAGCCCCAGCATTTT. Its translation: CASSKGQGRGQPQHF. This chain connects TRBV19 to TRBJ1-5, with 8 bases lining up with TRBD1. With V trimmed by 4 bases and J by 6 bases, 8 bases remained unmatched. Germline loops: CDR1 LNHDA, CDR2 SQIVND (reference sequence). The CDR3 has 15 residues.

Here the CDR3 reads CATSRDLEETQYF. CDR3 DNA: TGTGCCACCAGCAGAGATTTAGAGGAGACCCAGTACTTC. The chain combines TRBV15 with TRBJ2-5, with D unresolved. The CDR3 runs to 13 residues. Trimming stripped 0 bases from V and 5 bases from J, with 7 bases between. Germline lookup yields CDR1 LNHNV and CDR2 YYDKDF (reference sequence).

The V and J genes are TRBV2 and TRBJ2-3; 9 bases match TRBD2. CDR3 length equals 16 residues. Germline loops: CDR1 SNHLY, CDR2 FYNNEI. V lost 5 bases to trimming and J lost 2 bases; unmatched junction nucleotides: 8. The DNA of the CDR3 is TGTGCCAGCAGTAAACAGCGGGAGGCCTTCACAGATACGCAGTATTTT. Translation: CASSKQREAFTDTQYF.

V gene TRBV4-2 combines with J gene TRBJ2-5; 8 bases agree with TRBD2. Germline trimming cut 3 bases from V and 3 bases from J; bases unmatched to any gene: 6. Germline V gives CDR1 LGHNA, CDR2 YNFKEQ. The CDR3 covers 15 residues. The CDR3 sequence: CASSHGGREEETQYF. CDR3 coding DNA: TGTGCCAGCAGCCACGGGGGGCGGGAGGAAGAGACCCAGTACTTC.

The gene calls are TRBV5-4 and TRBJ2-3, with 8 bases fitting TRBD2. The germline V gene has CDR1 SGHNT and CDR2 YYREEE (reference sequence). V was clipped by 0 bases and J by 4 bases; unmatched bases: 7. This CDR3 is built from 16 residues. This CDR3 is CASSLGAGRAADTQYF. The CDR3 coding sequence is TGTGCCAGCAGCTTGGGGGCCGGGAGGGCTGCAGATACGCAGTATTTT.

The chain combines TRBV7-3 with TRBJ1-1, with D perhaps matching TRBD1 (5 bases). Looked up from germline, CDR1 is SGHTA and CDR2 is FQGTGA. The CDR3 runs 15 residues. Deletions cut 5 bases from V and 5 bases from J, with 18 bases between. This chain's CDR3 is CASSPHPGRVTEAFF. CDR3 coding DNA: TGTGCCAGCAGCCCACACCCCGGCAGGGTGACTGAAGCTTTCTTT.

The chain combines TRBV5-1 with TRBJ2-3, with 8 nucleotides matching TRBD2. This CDR3 is 15 amino acids long. J was trimmed by 6 bases and V by 3 bases; bases with no gene match: 9. Germline V gene lookup returns CDR1 SGHRS and CDR2 YFSETQ. The CDR3 region has the DNA TGCGCCAGCAGCTCCAGGGGAGCGGGAGTTGATACGCAGTATTTT. Amino acids: CASSSRGAGVDTQYF.

V and J are TRBV27 and TRBJ2-3; D is unresolved. This CDR3 is built from 16 residues. Trimming stripped 6 bases from V and 2 bases from J, with 18 bases between. Germline V lookup: CDR1 MNHEY, CDR2 SMNVEV (reference sequence). In DNA, the CDR3 is TGTGCCAGCAGGGTTATTCCTGTTGGTGCCACAGATACGCAGTATTTT. It is translated as CASRVIPVGATDTQYF.

The rearrangement uses TRBV4-2 and TRBJ2-4; D perhaps matches TRBD2 (5 bases). Germline lookup yields CDR1 LGHNA and CDR2 YNFKEQ. The CDR3 is 12 amino acids. The germline V and J ends were trimmed by 1 base and 12 bases, with 10 bases remaining between them. CDR3 sequence (DNA): TGTGCCAGCAGCCAAGGAGGGCAAAATCAGTACTTC. It encodes CASSQGGQNQYF.

The V gene is TRBV28, the J gene TRBJ2-7; 11 bases are a match to TRBD2. With 6 bases clipped from V and 6 bases from J, the junction kept 7 bases outside the gene matches. This CDR3 is built from 14 residues. Germline loops: CDR1 MDHEN, CDR2 SYDVKM. The CDR3: CASSPLAGVIEQYF. The CDR3 nucleotides are TGTGCCAGCAGCCCACTAGCGGGAGTGATCGAGCAGTACTTC. Combining the CDR3 with reference TRBV28 and TRBJ2-7 gives the whole variable domain DVKVTQSSRYLVKRTGEKVFLECVQDMDHENMFWYRQDPGLGLRLIYFSYDVKMKEKGDIPEGYSVSREKKERFSLILESASTNQTSMYLCASSPLAGVIEQYFGPGTRLTVT.

This chain uses TRBV5-1 with TRBJ2-5; D might be TRBD1 or TRBD2, each matching 5 bases. V lost 4 bases and J lost 2, with 9 bases in between. The CDR3 spans 13 residues. CDR1 SGHRS and CDR2 YFSETQ come from the germline V gene. CDR3 nucleotides: TGCGCCAGCAGCATGGGGGTTCAAGAGACCCAGTACTTC. This sequence encodes CASSMGVQETQYF.

The chain has TRBV7-9 and TRBJ1-1, with D possibly matching TRBD1 (6 bases). Germline values: CDR1 SEHNR, CDR2 FQNEAQ (reference sequence). V gave up 3 bases and J gave up 0 bases, with 11 bases separating them. This CDR3 contains 15 residues. CDR3 sequence (DNA): TGTGCCAGCAGCTTGTTTGGACAGTTGAACACTGAAGCTTTCTTT. Translating it yields CASSLFGQLNTEAFF.

This clone has only a few counts. Written as DNA, the CDR3 is TGTGCCAGCAGCATGGTGGGGGGTAAAGCTTTCTTT. It specifies CASSMVGGKAFF. V and J are TRBV5-6 and TRBJ1-1; possibly TRBD1 for D (5 bases). In germline, CDR1 is SGHDT, CDR2 YYEEEE. CDR3 length: 12 amino acids. Trimming removed 4 bases at V and 9 bases at J, with 13 bases between.

V is TRBV5-4 and J is TRBJ2-3; 7 nucleotides match TRBD1. The CDR3 contains 14 residues. The junction had 8 bases not matched to a gene; V was cut back by 4 bases and J by 6 bases. Germline V gives CDR1 SGHNT, CDR2 YYREEE (reference sequence). The chain's CDR3 is CASSLGTAEDTQYF. The CDR3 nucleotides are TGTGCCAGCAGCCTCGGGACAGCTGAGGATACGCAGTATTTT.

The rearrangement joins TRBV18 to TRBJ2-3; no clear D. The V and J ends lost 5 bases and 5 bases respectively, with 8 bases between them. In germline, CDR1 is KGHSH, CDR2 LQKENI. This CDR3 region has 12 residues. CDR3 amino acids: CASSAIIDTQYF. In nucleotides, the CDR3 is TGTGCCAGCTCAGCCATTATAGATACGCAGTATTTT.

The V call is TRBV6-1, the J call TRBJ2-6, with TRBD2 as a possible D gene (7 bases). CDR1 and CDR2 from the germline V gene are MNHNS and SASEGT. V lost 5 bases to trimming and J lost 5 bases, with 13 bases between them. CDR3 size: 15 residues. CDR3 residues: CASSPWGGRANVLTF. The CDR3 nucleotides read TGTGCCAGCAGTCCCTGGGGGGGCCGGGCCAACGTCCTGACTTTC.

The chain is built from TRBV7-9 and TRBJ2-2; the match to TRBD1 covers 12 bases. The length of the CDR3 is 15 residues. In germline, CDR1 is SEHNR, CDR2 FQNEAQ (reference sequence). The ends lost 6 bases at V and 4 bases at J; junction bases unmatched: 3. CDR3 sequence reads: CASRGQGAGTGELFF. CDR3 sequence (DNA): TGTGCCAGCAGGGGACAGGGGGCCGGCACCGGGGAGCTGTTTTTT.

The J gene is TRBJ1-2, the V gene TRBV29-1; 7 bases are shared with TRBD1. CDR3 length: 15 residues. After removal of 0 bases from V and 3 bases from J, the junction contained 7 bases not matched to a gene. CDR1 is SQVTM, CDR2 ANQGSEA, per germline. CDR3 DNA: TGCAGCGTTGAAGATGACAGGGAGGTTGACTATGGCTACACCTTC. The encoded protein is CSVEDDREVDYGYTF.

CDR3 in amino acids: CASSPGTGWEKLFF. DNA for the CDR3: TGTGCCAGCAGTCCCGGGACAGGGTGGGAAAAACTGTTTTTT. The V gene is TRBV28, the J gene TRBJ1-4; 9 nucleotides line up with TRBD1. J was trimmed by 8 bases and V by 5 bases; bases with no gene match: 6. The CDR3 sequence is 14 residues long. CDR1 and CDR2 (germline): MDHEN, SYDVKM.

This clone was seen a single time. The chain couples TRBV5-1 to TRBJ1-1; 10 bases fit TRBD1. Germline V gene sequence: CDR1 SGHRS, CDR2 YFSETQ. This CDR3 spans 14 amino acids. Trimming removed 4 bases from V and 1 base from J; junction bases left unmatched: 1. CDR3 in amino acids: CASSGTGENTEAFF. Written as DNA, the CDR3 is TGCGCCAGCAGCGGGACAGGGGAGAACACTGAAGCTTTCTTT.

This clone was detected a few times. V and J are TRBV6-1 and TRBJ2-3; the D call may be TRBD1 or TRBD2 (6 bases each). Per germline, CDR1 MNHNS and CDR2 SASEGT. The CDR3 sequence is 17 residues long. V lost 4 bases and J 0 bases, leaving 17 bases between the germline ends. CDR3 sequence (DNA): TGTGCCAGCAGTGGGGGGGCGTGGGTGAGAAGCACAGATACGCAGTATTTT. Translating it yields CASSGGAWVRSTDTQYF.

The gene calls are TRBV18 and TRBJ1-2, with D perhaps TRBD1 (6 bases). Deletions cut 6 bases from V and 6 bases from J, with 14 bases between. The germline CDR1 and CDR2 sequences are KGHSH and LQKENI. CDR3 size: 13 residues. The CDR3 loop is CASSGRGKDGYTF. Here the CDR3 DNA reads TGTGCCAGCTCCGGGAGGGGGAAGGATGGCTACACCTTC.

With respect to this clone: One junction end disagrees with the germline gene, perhaps due to a read error. V is TRBV10-3 and J is TRBJ2-4; 8 nucleotides match TRBD1. CDR1 is ENHRY and CDR2 is SYGVKD in the germline V gene. This CDR3 has 12 residues. The CDR3 DNA reads as TGTGCCATCAGCGATCGCTGGGACAGGTTACTCTTC. Translated, it gives CAISDRWDRLLF.

The V gene is TRBV14, the J gene TRBJ1-3; D not certain. Germline V lookup: CDR1 SGHDN, CDR2 FVKESK. Trimming took 1 base from V and 8 from J, leaving 3 bases between them. The CDR3 length is 11 residues. This CDR3 reads CASSQGYTIYF. The CDR3 region has the DNA TGTGCCAGCAGCCAAGGGTACACCATATATTTT.

The chain combines TRBV5-6 with TRBJ2-7, with 10 bases identical to TRBD2. CDR1 is SGHDT and CDR2 is YYEEEE in the germline V gene. With 4 bases clipped from V and 11 bases from J, the junction kept 12 bases outside the gene matches. The CDR3 sequence is 14 residues long. The CDR3 reads CASSPGTSVFLEYF. CDR3 DNA sequence: TGTGCCAGCAGCCCCGGGACTAGCGTTTTTTTAGAGTACTTC.

The rearrangement links TRBV11-2 to TRBJ2-5, with D maybe TRBD1 (5 bases). The V gene lost 5 bases and the J gene lost 1 base, with 11 bases spanning the gap. CDR1 SGHAT and CDR2 FQNNGV come from the germline V gene. The CDR3 runs to 14 residues. This CDR3 reads CASSQGIVQETQYF. DNA for the CDR3: TGTGCCAGCAGCCAGGGCATAGTCCAAGAGACCCAGTACTTC.

This clone was detected only once. This rearrangement joins TRBV6-6 to TRBJ2-3, with D perhaps TRBD1 (5 bases). The CDR3 is 16 amino acids. Trimming removed 2 bases from V and 5 bases from J, with 17 bases in between. Germline CDR1 MNHNY, CDR2 SVGAGI (reference sequence). The CDR3 sequence: CASSYGGGRERDTQYF. The CDR3 DNA follows: TGTGCCAGCAGTTACGGTGGTGGCAGGGAAAGAGATACGCAGTATTTT.

The CDR3 loop is CASSPRNSYNEQFF. The CDR3 region has the DNA TGTGCCAGCAGCCCACGGAACTCCTACAATGAGCAGTTCTTC. V is TRBV21-1 and J is TRBJ2-1. TRBV21-1 is a recognized pseudogene. The CDR3 is 14 residues long.